One and the same sample provided the 27 T cell receptor beta chains below, sequenced in a study of blood T cell repertoires in COVID-19. TCRdb keeps only in-frame clones here, not all; method: immunoSEQ multiplex PCR. The profile covers roughly 300,000 clones, with about 89% appearing a single time and roughly 5% taken by the ten largest. The specimen sequenced was PBMCs or T cells enriched from blood (not recorded which). These TCRs come from a young woman who had recovered from COVID-19.

The rearrangement links TRBV2 to TRBJ2-7, with D uncertain. Germline loops: CDR1 SNHLY, CDR2 FYNNEI. Trimming took 5 bases from V and 3 from J, leaving 5 bases between them. The CDR3 is 11 residues long. CDR3 region: CASSLSYEQYF. The CDR3 DNA reads TGTGCCAGCAGTCTAAGCTACGAGCAGTACTTC.

The chain links TRBV29-1 to TRBJ1-1; 8 bases are a match to TRBD1. Germline CDR1 SQVTM, CDR2 ANQGSEA. Trimming at V came to 6 bases and at J to 7 bases, leaving 19 bases not matched to a gene. CDR3 size: 16 residues. CDR3 DNA: TGCAGCGTGGGGCTGGGGACAGGCCGTTTGCGGGGTGAAGCTTTCTTT. Amino acids: CSVGLGTGRLRGEAFF.

The chain is built from TRBV2 and TRBJ2-5; 10 nucleotides match TRBD2. The CDR3 runs 14 residues. Germline loops: CDR1 SNHLY, CDR2 FYNNEI. V shed 6 bases, J shed 4 bases, and the junction held 5 bases outside the gene matches. The CDR3 region has the DNA TGTGCCAGCAGCCCACTAGCGGGGACAGAGACCCAGTACTTC. It translates to CASSPLAGTETQYF.

This chain joins TRBV6-5 and TRBJ1-2, with TRBD1 matching 7 bases. The CDR3 runs to 16 residues. CDR1 and CDR2 from the germline V gene are MNHEY and SVGAGI. After removal of 0 bases from V and 5 bases from J, the junction contained 9 bases not matched to a gene. The DNA of the CDR3 is TGTGCCAGCAGTTACTCGGCTTCCGACAGGGTTTATGGCTACACCTTC. It encodes CASSYSASDRVYGYTF.

The gene calls are TRBV12-3 or TRBV12-4 and TRBJ2-3; 7 bases align to TRBD2. The CDR3 spans 12 residues. Trimming took 6 bases from V and 4 from J; bases not matched to a gene: 1. The CDR3 here is CASSRGADTQYF. CDR3 DNA: TGTGCCAGCAGCCGGGGGGCAGATACGCAGTATTTT.

This clone was counted only a few times. The J gene is TRBJ1-6, the V gene TRBV27; D may be TRBD1 (6 bases). The germline gives CDR1 MNHEY, CDR2 SMNVEV (reference sequence). CDR3 length: 16 amino acids. V lost 6 bases and J 0 bases, leaving 12 bases between the germline ends. Here the CDR3 DNA reads TGTGCCAGCAGCGCCACAGGGAGCTCCTATAATTCACCCCTCCACTTT. Encoded protein: CASSATGSSYNSPLHF.

The chain employs TRBV6-5 and TRBJ2-2; 7 nucleotides agree with TRBD1. Germline-derived CDR1 and CDR2 are MNHEY and SVGAGI. V was clipped by 5 bases and J by 6 bases; unmatched bases: 9. The CDR3 is 15 residues long. Here the CDR3 reads CASSLRGFLAGELFF. The CDR3 DNA is TGTGCCAGCAGTCTCAGGGGGTTTTTAGCCGGGGAGCTGTTTTTT.

V and J are TRBV7-9 and TRBJ2-3, with D hard to call. The CDR3 consists of 15 residues. V lost 5 bases to trimming and J lost 1 base, with 13 bases between them. Per the germline V gene, CDR1 is SEHNR and CDR2 is FQNEAQ (reference sequence). CDR3 region: CASSPTSLGTDTQYF. Written as DNA, the CDR3 is TGTGCCAGCAGCCCGACTTCCCTCGGCACAGATACGCAGTATTTT.

This clone occurred once. The chain combines TRBV7-8 with TRBJ2-3; D uncertain. V was shortened by 3 bases and J by 3 bases, with 10 bases between the two germline ends. The CDR3 totals 14 residues. Per the germline V gene, CDR1 is SGHVS and CDR2 is FQNEAQ. The DNA for the CDR3 is TGTGCCAGCAGCTTCAACCCCGAGACAGATACGCAGTATTTT. Translation: CASSFNPETDTQYF.

The rearrangement links TRBV16 to TRBJ2-6; D is perhaps TRBD1 (6 bases). The CDR3 extends over 14 amino acids. Trimming pared 4 bases from V and 2 bases from J, leaving 6 bases between. CDR1 KGHSY and CDR2 FQNENV come from the germline V gene. The CDR3 spells CASSPGAGANVLTF. The CDR3 DNA sequence: TGTGCCAGCAGCCCAGGGGCTGGGGCCAACGTCCTGACTTTC.

The chain combines TRBV2 with TRBJ1-5, with D uncertain. The germline CDR1 and CDR2 sequences are SNHLY and FYNNEI. This CDR3 comprises 12 residues. V gave up 4 bases and J gave up 4 bases, with 5 bases separating them. As DNA, the CDR3 is TGTGCCAGCAGTGCCGGTAATCAGCCCCAGCATTTT. As protein: CASSAGNQPQHF.

This clone has at least ten counts. The J gene is TRBJ1-5, the V gene TRBV7-9; TRBD1 matches at 9 bases. CDR3 length equals 18 residues. Germline loops: CDR1 SEHNR, CDR2 FQNEAQ (reference sequence). Losses at the gene ends were 3 bases for V and 2 bases for J; bases not matched to a gene: 11. CDR3 coding DNA: TGTGCCAGCAGCTTGGGACAGGGTGGACAAGGGGGCAATCAGCCCCAGCATTTT. Its translation: CASSLGQGGQGGNQPQHF.

The CDR3 sequence is CASSFPADGTPYNEQFF. Here the CDR3 DNA reads TGTGCCAGCAGTTTTCCGGCTGACGGGACACCCTACAATGAGCAGTTCTTC. This rearrangement joins TRBV28 to TRBJ2-1; TRBD1 might be the D (6 bases). The V gene lost 3 bases and the J gene lost 2 bases, with 17 bases spanning the gap. The CDR3 totals 17 residues. Germline assignment: CDR1 MDHEN and CDR2 SYDVKM.

This sequence joins TRBV27 and TRBJ2-1; weak D call: TRBD2 (5 bases). The CDR3 extends over 14 amino acids. Germline-derived CDR1 and CDR2 are MNHEY and SMNVEV (reference sequence). Trimming took 2 bases from V and 0 from J, leaving 5 bases between them. In nucleotides, the CDR3 is TGTGCCAGCAGTTTACGGGGCTCCTACAATGAGCAGTTCTTC. Its protein is CASSLRGSYNEQFF.

This chain connects TRBV30 to TRBJ1-5; D is undetermined. The CDR3 has 13 amino acids. Trimming removed 2 bases from V and 5 bases from J, with 10 bases in between. Germline V lookup: CDR1 GTSNPN, CDR2 SVGIG (reference sequence). The CDR3 here is CAWSRESYQPQHF. For the CDR3, the DNA is TGTGCCTGGAGTCGGGAGTCTTATCAGCCCCAGCATTTT. Full variable domain (outside the CDR3, taken from reference TRBV30 and TRBJ1-5): SQTIHQWPATLVQPVGSPLSLECTVEGTSNPNLYWYRQAAGRGLQLLFYSVGIGQISSEVPQNLSASRPQDRQFILSSKKLLLSDSGFYLCAWSRESYQPQHFGDGTRLSIL.

The chain recombines TRBV4-3 with TRBJ1-6; D is ambiguous. The CDR3 covers 16 residues. The ends were cut back, 1 base at V and 8 bases at J, with 15 bases in the middle. The germline CDR1 and CDR2 sequences are LGHNA and YSLEER. CDR3 protein: CASSQGSGLAYSPLHF. CDR3 nucleotides: TGCGCCAGCAGCCAAGGTTCGGGTTTAGCTTATTCACCCCTCCACTTT.

V usage is TRBV5-6 and J usage is TRBJ1-2, with D hard to call. This CDR3 spans 14 amino acids. V was clipped by 4 bases and J by 4 bases, with 14 bases between them. Germline CDR1 is SGHDT and CDR2 is YYEEEE. CDR3 sequence (DNA): TGTGCCAGCAGCCGGGATCGTCTTCTCTATGGCTACACCTTC. Its translation is CASSRDRLLYGYTF.

This chain links TRBV4-3 with TRBJ2-5, with D uncertain. There are 13 residues in the CDR3. Trimming left V 4 bases short and J 3 bases short, with 9 bases between. Germline V gives CDR1 LGHNA, CDR2 YSLEER. CDR3: CASSPQVKETQYF. The CDR3 bases are TGCGCCAGCAGCCCCCAGGTAAAAGAGACCCAGTACTTC.

V and J are TRBV27 and TRBJ2-3, with 13 nucleotides matching TRBD2. CDR1 MNHEY and CDR2 SMNVEV come from the germline V gene (reference sequence). The CDR3 loop spans 18 amino acids. V was clipped by 6 bases and J by 1 base; unmatched bases: 10. The CDR3 is CASRPYGLAGAGTDTQYF. The CDR3 region has the DNA TGTGCCAGCAGGCCCTACGGACTAGCGGGGGCAGGCACAGATACGCAGTATTTT.

The V gene is TRBV20-1, the J gene TRBJ2-1, with D possibly being TRBD2 (7 bases). Germline assignment: CDR1 DFQATT and CDR2 SNEGSKA (reference sequence). V lost 3 bases and J lost 7, with 19 bases in between. This CDR3 region has 15 residues. CDR3 DNA sequence: TGCAGTGCTAGTCACGCGGGGGCGGTTTCTAATGAGCAGTTCTTC. It translates to CSASHAGAVSNEQFF.

The rearrangement links TRBV2 to TRBJ1-6; a weak D match, TRBD1 (5 bases). The CDR3 consists of 15 residues. Trimming shortened V by 9 bases and J by 0 bases, and 12 bases separated the two germline ends. The germline CDR1 and CDR2 sequences are SNHLY and FYNNEI. CDR3 residues: CARGGESSYNSPLHF. The CDR3 coding sequence is TGTGCCAGGGGGGGGGAGAGCTCCTATAATTCACCCCTCCACTTT. The complete variable domain, with remaining parts taken from reference TRBV2 and TRBJ1-6, reads EPEVTQTPSHQVTQMGQEVILRCVPISNHLYFYWYRQILGQKVEFLVSFYNNEISEKSEIFDDQFSVERPDGSNFTLKIRSTKLEDSAMYFCARGGESSYNSPLHFGNGTRLTVT.

The genes are TRBV5-1 and TRBJ2-1, with TRBD2 as a possible D gene (7 bases). Looked up from germline, CDR1 is SGHRS and CDR2 is YFSETQ. V lost 4 bases and J 9 bases, leaving 23 bases between the germline ends. The length of the CDR3 is 16 residues. CDR3 protein: CASSVARGGEKGEQFF. CDR3 in DNA: TGCGCCAGCAGCGTCGCAAGAGGGGGGGAGAAGGGTGAGCAGTTCTTC.

The chain has TRBV30 and TRBJ2-2, with D maybe TRBD2 (5 bases). The V gene lost 4 bases and the J gene lost 1 base, with 13 bases spanning the gap. Germline V gene lookup returns CDR1 GTSNPN and CDR2 SVGIG (reference sequence). CDR3 length: 15 residues. The CDR3 nucleotides read TGTGCCTGGACCCGCGGACTGGGGAACACCGGGGAGCTGTTTTTT. Its protein product is CAWTRGLGNTGELFF.

The J gene is TRBJ1-3, the V gene TRBV7-8; the D gene is possibly TRBD1 (5 bases). Germline CDR1 is SGHVS and CDR2 is FQNEAQ. Trimming cost V 5 bases and J 4 bases, with 12 bases left between them. The CDR3 runs 14 residues. The CDR3 DNA sequence: TGTGCCAGCAGCCCTAGGGGTTACGGAAACACCATATATTTT. It codes for CASSPRGYGNTIYF.

This clone has only one observation. The gene calls are TRBV18 and TRBJ1-4, with TRBD1 as a possible D gene (5 bases). The CDR3 spans 16 residues. The germline V gene has CDR1 KGHSH and CDR2 LQKENI. V lost 6 bases to trimming and J lost 0 bases, with 14 bases between them. Here the CDR3 reads CASSPPRGATNEKLFF. The DNA of the CDR3 is TGTGCCAGCTCGCCCCCGCGGGGCGCAACTAATGAAAAACTGTTTTTT.

This clone has only a few counts. The CDR3: CASSLGAADNEKLFF. The CDR3 nucleotides read TGTGCCAGCAGCTTAGGCGCAGCGGATAATGAAAAACTGTTTTTT. This chain links TRBV7-9 with TRBJ1-4, with unresolved D. Per the germline V gene, CDR1 is SEHNR and CDR2 is FQNEAQ (reference sequence). Trimming shortened V by 1 base and J by 4 bases, and 10 bases separated the two germline ends. There are 15 residues in the CDR3.

The chain has TRBV6-5 and TRBJ1-6, with a tentative D call TRBD1 (5 bases). This CDR3 has 13 amino acids. Trimming removed 7 bases at V and 6 bases at J, with 10 bases between. Germline values: CDR1 MNHEY, CDR2 SVGAGI. The CDR3 loop is CASTPGGNSPLHF. The CDR3 DNA reads as TGTGCCAGCACCCCGGGGGGTAATTCACCCCTCCACTTT.